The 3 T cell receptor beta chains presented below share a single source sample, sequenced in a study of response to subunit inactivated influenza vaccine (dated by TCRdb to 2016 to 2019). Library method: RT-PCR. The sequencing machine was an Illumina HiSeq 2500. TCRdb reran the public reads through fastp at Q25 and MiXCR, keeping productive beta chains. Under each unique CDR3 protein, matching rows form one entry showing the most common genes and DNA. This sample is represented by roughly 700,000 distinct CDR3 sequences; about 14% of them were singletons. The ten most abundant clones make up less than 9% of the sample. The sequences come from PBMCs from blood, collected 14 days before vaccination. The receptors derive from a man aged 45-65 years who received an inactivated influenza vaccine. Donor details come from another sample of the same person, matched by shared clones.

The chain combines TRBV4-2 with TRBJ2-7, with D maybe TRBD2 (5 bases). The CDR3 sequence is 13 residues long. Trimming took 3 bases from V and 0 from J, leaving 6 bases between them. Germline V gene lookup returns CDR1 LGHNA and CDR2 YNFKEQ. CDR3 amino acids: CASSHDYSYEQYF. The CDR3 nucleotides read TGTGCCAGCAGCCACGACTACTCCTACGAGCAGTACTTC.

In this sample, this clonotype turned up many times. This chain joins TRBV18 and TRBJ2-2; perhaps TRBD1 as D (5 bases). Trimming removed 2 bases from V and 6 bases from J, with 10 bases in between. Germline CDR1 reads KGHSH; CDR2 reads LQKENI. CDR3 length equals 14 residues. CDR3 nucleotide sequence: TGTGCCAGCTCACCATCCCAGGGCGCCGGGGAGCTGTTTTTT. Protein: CASSPSQGAGELFF.

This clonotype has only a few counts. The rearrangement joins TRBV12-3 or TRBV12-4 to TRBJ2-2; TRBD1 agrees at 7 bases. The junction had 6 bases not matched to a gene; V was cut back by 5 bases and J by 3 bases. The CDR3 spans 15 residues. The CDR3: CASSASTGYTGELFF. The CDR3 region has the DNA TGTGCCAGCAGTGCCTCGACAGGGTACACCGGGGAGCTGTTTTTT.